The 3 T cell receptor beta chains presented below share a single source sample, sequenced in a study of T cell repertoires in cytomegalovirus infection. TCRdb re-analysed the reads in MiXCR, keeping a single row per CDR3 protein. The profile shows some 800,000 distinct CDR3 sequences, 25% to 30% of them singletons. For these TCRs, the target antigens are not known. Sequences were derived from cultured CD8+ T cells from PBMCs, sampled from culture after CMV antigen stimulation. Receptors originate from a human donor in good health (CMV status not recorded). Some clones in this sample may be carry-over from other donors' samples.

The V gene is TRBV5-6, the J gene TRBJ1-2; 7 positions match TRBD1. CDR3 length: 15 amino acids. J gave up 0 bases and V 3 bases, and 5 bases lay outside the gene matches. Germline V gene sequence: CDR1 SGHDT, CDR2 YYEEEE. This CDR3 is CASSSTGDANYGYTF. The CDR3 nucleotides read TGTGCCAGCAGCTCTACAGGGGACGCTAACTATGGCTACACCTTC.

This clonotype showed up just a few times. V usage is TRBV7-2 and J usage is TRBJ2-7; no clear D. The CDR3 consists of 17 residues. The V gene lost 2 bases and the J gene lost 0 bases, with 17 bases spanning the gap. The germline V gene has CDR1 SGHTA and CDR2 FQGNSA. The CDR3 DNA reads as TGTGCCAGCAGCTTAAATTCCGCTCCTAGGAGCTCCTACGAGCAGTACTTC. The encoded protein is CASSLNSAPRSSYEQYF. The whole variable domain, filled in from reference TRBV7-2 and TRBJ2-7, reads GAGVSQSPSNKVTEKGKDVELRCDPISGHTALYWYRQSLGQGLEFLIYFQGNSAPDKSGLPSDRFSAERTGGSVSTLTIQRTQQEDSAVYLCASSLNSAPRSSYEQYFGPGTRLTVT.

The chain joins TRBV20-1 to TRBJ1-5; D not resolved. With 0 bases removed from V and 3 bases from J, the gap between germline ends came to 15 bases. There are 16 residues in the CDR3. Germline CDR1 reads DFQATT; CDR2 reads SNEGSKA (reference sequence). CDR3 DNA: TGCAGTGCTAGAGACACCCTGGGAACCCTCAATCAGCCCCAGCATTTT. Amino acid sequence: CSARDTLGTLNQPQHF.